This T cell receptor (beta chain) was identified during a study of cytomegalovirus exposure and HLA in healthy donors. Turning to the study itself: Most genotyped donors, approximately 77% of more than 300, had Caucasian-associated genetic ancestry.

Study results and caveats: Specificity for CMV antigens was confirmed in vitro for a few of the CMV-associated chains. V- and J-gene trimming of TCR beta was linked (in a later analysis) to a missense DCLRE1C variant.

PCR amplification relied on 60 Vbeta primers (plus 13 Jbeta primers). The protocol was immunoSEQ multiplex PCR, while the TCRdb copy is restricted to in-frame clones and leaves out a portion. The sample shows roughly 200,000 clones, more than 75% of them seen only once. Trimming took off 8 bases at V and 2 bases at J, with 19 bases between the two ends. Germline values: CDR1 MNHNS, CDR2 SASEGT. The CDR3 is made up of 15 amino acids. Comment on this clone: Its antigen is currently unknown.

This rearrangement joins TRBV6-1 to TRBJ2-7; D call uncertain. The sequence was collected from a woman in her twenties or thirties in good health and CMV-seropositive. Sequenced: PBMCs. CDR3 amino acids: CASGPKIHEPYEQYF. CDR3 nucleotides: TGTGCCAGCGGCCCGAAGATTCACGAACCCTACGAGCAGTACTTC.